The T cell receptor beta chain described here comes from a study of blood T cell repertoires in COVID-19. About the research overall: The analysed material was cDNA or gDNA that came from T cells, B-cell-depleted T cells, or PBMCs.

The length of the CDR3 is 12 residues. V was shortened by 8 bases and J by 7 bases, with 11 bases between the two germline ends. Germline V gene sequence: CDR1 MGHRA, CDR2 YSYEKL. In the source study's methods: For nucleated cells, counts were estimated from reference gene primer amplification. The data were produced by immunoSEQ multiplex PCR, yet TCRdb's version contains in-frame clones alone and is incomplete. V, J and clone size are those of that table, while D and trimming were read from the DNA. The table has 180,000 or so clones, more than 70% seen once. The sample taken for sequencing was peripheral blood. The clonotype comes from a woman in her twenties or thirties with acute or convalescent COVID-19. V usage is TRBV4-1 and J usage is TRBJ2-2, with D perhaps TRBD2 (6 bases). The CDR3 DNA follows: TGCGCCAGCGGAGGGCCCCACGGGGAGCTGTTTTTT. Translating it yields CASGGPHGELFF.